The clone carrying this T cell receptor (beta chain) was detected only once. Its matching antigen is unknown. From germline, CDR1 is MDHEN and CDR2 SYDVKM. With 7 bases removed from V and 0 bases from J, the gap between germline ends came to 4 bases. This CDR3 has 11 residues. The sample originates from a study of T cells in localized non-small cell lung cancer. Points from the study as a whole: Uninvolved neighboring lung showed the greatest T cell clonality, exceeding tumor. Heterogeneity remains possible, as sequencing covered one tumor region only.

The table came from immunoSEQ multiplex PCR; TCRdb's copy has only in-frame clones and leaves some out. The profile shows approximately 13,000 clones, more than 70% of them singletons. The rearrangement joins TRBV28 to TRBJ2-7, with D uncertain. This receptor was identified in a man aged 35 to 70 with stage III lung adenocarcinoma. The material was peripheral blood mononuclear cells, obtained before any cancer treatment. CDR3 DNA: TGTGCCAGCAAGGACTCCTACGAGCAGTACTTC. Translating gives CASKDSYEQYF.